Presented here are 22 T cell receptor beta chains from one specimen sequenced in a study of T cells in Graves' hyperthyroidism and ophthalmopathy (dated by TCRdb to the late 2010s). The library was prepared using multiplex PCR. TCRdb names Illumina HiSeq 2000 as the instrument used. TCR beta CDR3 regions were amplified from RNA transcripts. A first-round RT-PCR of the TCR CDR3 used the HTBI primer set with the Qiagen OneStep RT-PCR kit. TCRdb's own reprocessing of the public reads used fastp at Q25 and MiXCR and kept productive beta chains. Here each entry gathers all rows of one CDR3 protein and keeps the most common genes and DNA. This sample lists fewer than 900,000 distinct CDR3 sequences; approximately 18% were detected once. Approximately 15% of the sample goes to the ten largest clones. Sequencing was carried out using blood. Receptors were obtained from a woman aged 45-59 years with Graves' hyperthyroidism that later progressed to Graves' ophthalmopathy.

There are a few counts of this clonotype. The rearrangement joins TRBV19 to TRBJ2-5, with D possibly being TRBD1 (7 bases). This CDR3 contains 14 residues. Germline values: CDR1 LNHDA, CDR2 SQIVND (reference sequence). V was cut by 3 bases and J by 1 base, with 9 bases left in between. DNA of the CDR3: TGTGCCAGTAGTATTCAGGGGGGCCAAGAGACCCAGTACTTC. Protein sequence: CASSIQGGQETQYF.

This clonotype was observed at least ten times. This sequence joins TRBV16 and TRBJ1-1; the D is unclear. Germline V gene lookup returns CDR1 KGHSY and CDR2 FQNENV. Between the trimmed V and J ends, which lost 0 bases and 7 bases, there was a span of 12 bases. This CDR3 is 14 amino acids long. The CDR3 region has the DNA TGTGCCAGCAGCCAATCCACAGTGCGGTATGAAGCTTTCTTT. Encoded protein: CASSQSTVRYEAFF.

V gene TRBV5-1 combines with J gene TRBJ2-2, with D uncertain. The germline V gene encodes CDR1 SGHRS and CDR2 YFSETQ. Trimming stripped 1 base from V and 7 bases from J, with 11 bases between. The CDR3 length is 14 residues. CDR3 nucleotides: TGCGCCAGCAGCTTGAGAGAAATGGGCGGGGAGCTGTTTTTT. Translated, it gives CASSLREMGGELFF.

This clonotype occurred a few times. V and J are TRBV25-1 and TRBJ2-1; D might be TRBD2 (6 bases). The CDR3 sequence is 16 residues long. The V end was cut by 7 bases, the J end by 0 bases, with 16 bases between. Per germline, CDR1 MGHDK and CDR2 SYGVNS. The CDR3 loop reads CASTSSGSFSYNEQFF. The CDR3 DNA sequence: TGTGCCAGCACTTCCAGCGGGTCCTTCTCCTACAATGAGCAGTTCTTC.

The V call is TRBV7-8, the J call TRBJ1-2; D gene unclear. This CDR3 comprises 13 residues. Germline V gene lookup returns CDR1 SGHVS and CDR2 FQNEAQ. The V end lost 7 bases, the J end lost 2 bases, and 11 bases lay between the germline ends. In DNA form, the CDR3 reads TGTGCCAGCAAGACCCCGGGGAACTATGGCTACACCTTC. Its protein is CASKTPGNYGYTF. Drawing the rest from reference TRBV7-8 and TRBJ1-2, the complete variable domain is GAGVSQSPRYKVAKRGQDVALRCDPISGHVSLFWYQQALGQGPEFLTYFQNEAQLDKSGLPSDRFFAERPEGSVSTLKIQRTQQEDSAVYLCASKTPGNYGYTFGSGTRLTVV.

This clonotype was observed at least ten times. This chain connects TRBV3-1 to TRBJ2-2; D is unresolved. The CDR3 runs to 12 residues. V shed 4 bases and J shed 6 bases, with 6 bases lying between them. Germline V gene sequence: CDR1 LGHDT, CDR2 YNNKEL (reference sequence). In DNA form, the CDR3 reads TGTGCCAGCAGCCCCTTCTCCGGGGAGCTGTTTTTT. Protein sequence: CASSPFSGELFF.

With regard to this clonotype: The junction departs from the called germline gene at one end, perhaps through a read error. The genes are TRBV2 and TRBJ2-7; tentatively, D is TRBD1 (5 bases). Germline V gives CDR1 SNHLY, CDR2 FYNNEI. The CDR3 loop spans 18 amino acids. CDR3 in amino acids: CASSSRPRQPMVFYEQYF. The CDR3 DNA reads as TGCGCCAGCAGTTCAAGACCTAGACAGCCGATGGTTTTCTACGAGCAGTACTTC.

J is TRBJ2-3 and V is TRBV10-3; 11 nucleotides agree with TRBD1. Trimming at V came to 6 bases and at J to 4 bases, leaving 3 bases not matched to a gene. This CDR3 comprises 14 residues. Germline V lookup: CDR1 ENHRY, CDR2 SYGVKD. CDR3 nucleotide sequence: TGTGCCATCAGGCCGGGACAGGGGGCAGATACGCAGTATTTT. Protein product: CAIRPGQGADTQYF.

The sample holds many counts of this clonotype. The genes are TRBV3-1 and TRBJ1-1; maybe TRBD1 (5 bases). The germline V and J ends were trimmed by 1 base and 12 bases, with 18 bases remaining between them. The V gene's germline CDR1 is LGHDT and CDR2 YNNKEL (reference sequence). The CDR3 covers 14 residues. The CDR3 coding sequence is TGTGCCAGCAGCCAAGCTTACCAGGGCCATCGGACTTTCTTT. Translating it yields CASSQAYQGHRTFF.

The rearrangement uses TRBV4-1 and TRBJ1-6, with a tentative D call TRBD1 (6 bases). This CDR3 is 11 amino acids long. Trimming left V 3 bases short and J 13 bases short, with 7 bases between. CDR1 is MGHRA and CDR2 is YSYEKL in the germline V gene. The CDR3 protein is CASSHGGPLHF. CDR3 coding DNA: TGCGCCAGCAGCCACGGGGGCCCCCTCCACTTT.

Many counts were recorded for this clonotype. The V and J genes are TRBV18 and TRBJ1-1; TRBD1 aligns across 12 bases. V was clipped by 0 bases and J by 5 bases; unmatched bases: 4. The CDR3 length is 16 residues. Germline V lookup: CDR1 KGHSH, CDR2 LQKENI. The CDR3 protein is CASSPPGDRGRTEAFF. Written as DNA, the CDR3 is TGTGCCAGCTCACCACCCGGGGACAGGGGGCGAACTGAAGCTTTCTTT.

This clonotype was seen at least ten times. The V and J genes are TRBV6-1 and TRBJ2-5; 7 bases agree with TRBD1. V lost 4 bases, J lost 2 bases, and 7 bases stayed unmatched. The V gene's germline CDR1 is MNHNS and CDR2 SASEGT. CDR3 length: 15 residues. This chain's CDR3 is CASSGTNRGQETQYF. CDR3 DNA: TGTGCCAGCAGTGGGACAAACAGGGGTCAAGAGACCCAGTACTTC.

This clonotype was seen many times. The rearrangement joins TRBV5-1 to TRBJ2-7, with D tentatively TRBD1 (6 bases). Germline assignment: CDR1 SGHRS and CDR2 YFSETQ. The CDR3 contains 13 residues. V lost 1 base to trimming and J lost 6 bases, with 11 bases between them. In DNA form, the CDR3 reads TGCGCCAGCAGCTTGTTGGGGGCCGGCGAGCAGTACTTC. Its translation: CASSLLGAGEQYF.

This chain joins TRBV6-1 and TRBJ1-3; the D is unclear. V was pared by 4 bases and J by 8 bases, with 9 bases between. This CDR3 comprises 12 residues. Per germline, CDR1 MNHNS and CDR2 SASEGT. In nucleotides, the CDR3 is TGTGCCAGCAGTGGACTCGGGGACACCATATATTTT. Protein product: CASSGLGDTIYF.

The V gene is TRBV7-9, the J gene TRBJ2-3; TRBD2 agrees at 8 bases. This CDR3 spans 17 amino acids. V lost 2 bases and J lost 2; bases outside the gene matches: 9. Germline V gene sequence: CDR1 SEHNR, CDR2 FQNEAQ (reference sequence). CDR3 coding DNA: TGTGCCAGCAGCTTAAGCCTAGCGGGTCGGATCACAGATACGCAGTATTTT. This translates into CASSLSLAGRITDTQYF.

This clonotype appeared many times. The chain links TRBV18 to TRBJ1-5; 7 bases are a match to TRBD1. Germline CDR1 is KGHSH and CDR2 is LQKENI. This CDR3 is 15 amino acids long. J lost 7 bases, V lost 3 bases, and 9 bases had no gene match. The CDR3, as DNA: TGTGCCAGCTCACCGGACAGGAGGGGCGGGCAGCCCCAGCATTTT. Its translation: CASSPDRRGGQPQHF.

This sequence joins TRBV6-4 and TRBJ1-2, with TRBD1 matching over 7 bases. Trimming removed 3 bases from V and 1 base from J; junction bases left unmatched: 2. CDR1 and CDR2 from the germline V gene are MRHNA and SNTAGT. The CDR3 extends over 14 amino acids. CDR3 in amino acids: CASSEGQRNYGYTF. The CDR3, as DNA: TGTGCCAGCAGTGAGGGACAGCGTAACTATGGCTACACCTTC.

This clonotype was recorded a few times. The rearrangement links TRBV6-5 to TRBJ2-1; 9 positions agree with TRBD2. CDR1 and CDR2 (germline): MNHEY, SVGAGI. J lost 6 bases, V lost 1 base, and 7 bases had no gene match. CDR3 size: 16 residues. For the CDR3, the DNA is TGTGCCAGCAGTTACTTTGGCGGGGGGGCTGGCAATGAGCAGTTCTTC. As protein: CASSYFGGGAGNEQFF.

This clonotype was seen ten or more times. This chain joins TRBV2 and TRBJ2-7; D is perhaps TRBD2 (6 bases). The CDR3 totals 13 residues. Trimming removed 6 bases at V and 6 bases at J, with 15 bases between. The germline V gene has CDR1 SNHLY and CDR2 FYNNEI. This chain's CDR3 is CASSFRGSVEQYF. The CDR3 nucleotides are TGTGCCAGCAGCTTTCGGGGGTCCGTCGAGCAGTACTTC.

Many counts were recorded for this clonotype. V gene TRBV18 combines with J gene TRBJ2-5; 9 bases align to TRBD2. This CDR3 has 15 amino acids. Germline V gene sequence: CDR1 KGHSH, CDR2 LQKENI. V dropped 1 base and J dropped 4; count of bases not matched to a gene: 4. The CDR3, as DNA: TGTGCCAGCTCACCACAGCGGGGGGTTGGAGAGACCCAGTACTTC. It yields the protein CASSPQRGVGETQYF.

DNA for the CDR3: TGTGCCAGCAGTTTAACCCCCTTGGCTTTTACGGGGGTCACTGAAGCTTTCTTT. It yields the protein CASSLTPLAFTGVTEAFF. The rearrangement links TRBV12-3 or TRBV12-4 to TRBJ1-1; perhaps TRBD1 as D (5 bases). The CDR3 has 18 residues. V lost 2 bases, J lost 4 bases, and 23 bases lay in between.

This clonotype was counted ten times or more. The chain recombines TRBV11-2 with TRBJ1-4, with unresolved D. The V end was cut by 0 bases, the J end by 7 bases, with 9 bases between. Per the germline V gene, CDR1 is SGHAT and CDR2 is FQNNGV. The CDR3 is made up of 14 amino acids. CDR3 sequence reads: CASSLEVYSEKLFF. DNA for the CDR3: TGTGCCAGCAGCTTAGAGGTGTACAGTGAAAAACTGTTTTTT.